The entry that follows covers one T cell receptor beta chain sequence. The data are from a study of blood T cell repertoires in COVID-19. Study summary: Sites across the United States, Italy and Spain contributed samples from acute and convalescent COVID-19. Sample material is recorded as cDNA or gDNA derived from T cells, B-cell-depleted T cells, or PBMCs.

Study processing details: The authors estimated nucleated cell counts from reference gene primer amplification. Only in-frame clones appear in the TCRdb table, and some are missing; sequencing was by immunoSEQ multiplex PCR. V and J calls plus clone size are reproduced from that table; the DNA served to infer D and trimming. The table includes under 250,000 clones, about 83% detected once. Germline CDR1 SNHLY, CDR2 FYNNEI. The V and J ends lost 7 bases and 0 bases respectively, with 13 bases between them. The CDR3 length is 14 residues. The gene calls are TRBV2 and TRBJ2-7; possible D gene TRBD2, 6 bases. This sequence originates from a woman aged 40-49 years with active or convalescent COVID-19. Sequencing input: peripheral blood. The CDR3 is CASIIEGGSYEQYF. The CDR3 nucleotides read TGTGCCAGCATAATAGAGGGAGGCTCCTACGAGCAGTACTTC. Complete variable domain (other parts from reference TRBV2 and TRBJ2-7): EPEVTQTPSHQVTQMGQEVILRCVPISNHLYFYWYRQILGQKVEFLVSFYNNEISEKSEIFDDQFSVERPDGSNFTLKIRSTKLEDSAMYFCASIIEGGSYEQYFGPGTRLTVT.